The 11 T cell receptor beta chains reported below all come from one sample, sequenced in a study of blood T cell repertoires in COVID-19. Assay: immunoSEQ multiplex PCR; the TCRdb copy retains only in-frame clones and omits some. The table has some 510,000 clones, roughly 90% seen once. What was sequenced was PBMCs or T cells enriched from blood (not recorded which). The receptors were gathered from a woman aged 40 to 50 who had recovered from COVID-19.

The J gene is TRBJ2-7, the V gene TRBV2; 9 bases match TRBD2. Germline assignment: CDR1 SNHLY and CDR2 FYNNEI. This CDR3 region has 16 residues. J gave up 2 bases and V 4 bases, and 9 bases lay outside the gene matches. CDR3 in DNA: TGTGCCAGCAGTGTATGGCCGGGACTAGCAACCTACGAGCAGTACTTC. It translates to CASSVWPGLATYEQYF.

The chain's CDR3 is CASSLDWDRPEAFF. The CDR3 DNA follows: TGCGCCAGCAGCTTGGATTGGGACAGACCTGAAGCTTTCTTT. The genes are TRBV5-1 and TRBJ1-1, with TRBD1 matching 7 bases. The junction had 5 bases not matched to a gene; V was cut back by 0 bases and J by 6 bases. The germline gives CDR1 SGHRS, CDR2 YFSETQ. The CDR3 has 14 amino acids. The whole variable domain, filled in from reference TRBV5-1 and TRBJ1-1, reads KAGVTQTPRYLIKTRGQQVTLSCSPISGHRSVSWYQQTPGQGLQFLFEYFSETQRNKGNFPGRFSGRQFSNSRSEMNVSTLELGDSALYLCASSLDWDRPEAFFGQGTRLTVV.

This chain joins TRBV7-9 and TRBJ1-2, with 7 nucleotides matching TRBD1. V shed 1 base, J shed 8 bases, and the junction held 10 bases outside the gene matches. The length of the CDR3 is 15 residues. Germline V gene data show CDR1 as SEHNR and CDR2 as FQNEAQ (reference sequence). The CDR3 spells CASSLGPTGTIGYTF. CDR3 nucleotide sequence: TGTGCCAGCAGCTTAGGTCCGACAGGGACGATAGGCTACACCTTC.

This chain links TRBV9 with TRBJ2-1, with TRBD2 matching over 7 bases. V lost 0 bases to trimming and J lost 4 bases; unmatched junction nucleotides: 7. Germline CDR1 SGDLS, CDR2 YYNGEE. The CDR3 has 16 residues. CDR3 nucleotide sequence: TGTGCCAGCAGCGTAGCTCAGACTAGCAGATACAATGAGCAGTTCTTC. It is translated as CASSVAQTSRYNEQFF.

This chain links TRBV15 with TRBJ2-3, with TRBD2 matching over 13 bases. V lost 1 base, J lost 6 bases, and 4 bases stayed unmatched. Germline loops: CDR1 LNHNV, CDR2 YYDKDF (reference sequence). The CDR3 consists of 16 residues. CDR3 sequence: CATSRARTSGSDTQYF. As DNA, the CDR3 is TGTGCCACCAGCAGAGCCCGGACTAGCGGGAGTGATACGCAGTATTTT.

In this sample, this clone turned up once. The V and J genes are TRBV5-1 and TRBJ2-3; 12 bases align to TRBD2. V was pared by 1 base and J by 5 bases, with 8 bases of the junction left unmatched. The CDR3 is 17 amino acids. CDR1 SGHRS and CDR2 YFSETQ come from the germline V gene. The CDR3 region has the DNA TGCGCCAGCAGCTTGAAGAAGACTAGCGGGAGTGAAGATACGCAGTATTTT. It specifies CASSLKKTSGSEDTQYF.

The gene calls are TRBV9 and TRBJ2-3, with 8 positions matching TRBD2. The CDR3 has 15 residues. V was clipped by 4 bases and J by 0 bases; unmatched bases: 4. The V gene's germline CDR1 is SGDLS and CDR2 YYNGEE. The chain's CDR3 is CASSPGGASTDTQYF. The CDR3 DNA follows: TGTGCCAGCAGCCCGGGGGGGGCAAGCACAGATACGCAGTATTTT.

The CDR3 protein is CASSQDSGQNYGYTF. The CDR3 DNA reads as TGCGCCAGCAGCCAAGATAGTGGGCAGAATTATGGCTACACCTTC. The chain couples TRBV4-3 to TRBJ1-2; D is uncertain. This CDR3 region has 15 residues. Trimming cost V 0 bases and J 5 bases, with 13 bases left between them. In germline, CDR1 is LGHNA, CDR2 YSLEER.

The chain employs TRBV15 and TRBJ1-1; D gene uncertain. This CDR3 comprises 14 residues. CDR1 is LNHNV, CDR2 YYDKDF, per germline (reference sequence). V was cut by 0 bases and J by 0 bases, with 5 bases left in between. The CDR3: CATSREGLNTEAFF. Here the CDR3 DNA reads TGTGCCACCAGCAGAGAGGGCTTGAACACTGAAGCTTTCTTT.

About this clone: This CDR3 is also generated by other DNA sequences in the sample. V usage is TRBV25-1 and J usage is TRBJ1-1; D ambiguous. The CDR3 loop spans 13 amino acids. Between the trimmed V and J ends, which lost 2 bases and 1 base, there was a span of 5 bases. In germline, CDR1 is MGHDK, CDR2 SYGVNS. Here the CDR3 DNA reads TGTGCCAGCAGTGAACGCAGGAACACTGAAGCTTTCTTT. This sequence encodes CASSERRNTEAFF.

The rearrangement uses TRBV11-3 and TRBJ2-3; 10 bases line up with TRBD2. CDR3 size: 16 residues. Germline V gives CDR1 SGHNT, CDR2 YENEEA. The V segment lost 4 bases and the J segment 1 base; nucleotides outside the gene matches: 5. CDR3 region: CASSYGLAVGTDTQYF. The CDR3 DNA reads TGTGCCAGCAGCTACGGACTAGCGGTGGGCACAGATACGCAGTATTTT. The full variable domain, in which reference TRBV11-3 and TRBJ2-3 provide the parts outside the CDR3, is EAGVVQSPRYKIIEKKQPVAFWCNPISGHNTLYWYLQNLGQGPELLIRYENEEAVDDSQLPKDRFSAERLKGVDSTLKIQPAELGDSAVYLCASSYGLAVGTDTQYFGPGTRLTVL.